A single sample is the source of the 17 T cell receptor beta chains below, sequenced in a study of blood T cell repertoires in COVID-19. Method: immunoSEQ multiplex PCR; TCRdb's copy keeps in-frame clones and lacks some. The sample lists over 200,000 clones, over 80% occurring once. Sequenced input: peripheral blood. Source of these receptors: a human donor in a cohort sampled during active COVID-19.

This chain connects TRBV28 to TRBJ2-6; 8 nucleotides agree with TRBD1. Germline V lookup: CDR1 MDHEN, CDR2 SYDVKM. V lost 7 bases, J lost 1 base, and 6 bases stayed unmatched. The CDR3 runs 16 residues. CDR3 loop: CASNRDRLSGANVLTF. For the CDR3, the DNA is TGTGCCAGCAATCGGGACAGGCTTTCTGGGGCCAACGTCCTGACTTTC.

The chain has TRBV4-3 and TRBJ1-5, with D unresolved. This CDR3 contains 15 residues. Trimming cost V 1 base and J 7 bases, with 14 bases left between them. CDR1 and CDR2 from the germline V gene are LGHNA and YSLEER. CDR3 residues: CASSQGVGPQQPQHF. CDR3 nucleotide sequence: TGCGCCAGCAGCCAAGGGGTGGGCCCACAACAGCCCCAGCATTTT.

This clone was recorded only once. The rearrangement links TRBV7-9 to TRBJ1-4; TRBD1 matches 8 bases. The V segment lost 5 bases and the J segment 0 bases; nucleotides outside the gene matches: 5. Germline V gene lookup returns CDR1 SEHNR and CDR2 FQNEAQ (reference sequence). The CDR3 totals 16 residues. The CDR3 bases are TGTGCCAGCAGCCAGACAGGGGTGACAACTAATGAAAAACTGTTTTTT. This translates into CASSQTGVTTNEKLFF.

Written as DNA, the CDR3 is TGTGCCAGCAGCTGGGGACTAGCGGGAACGGCCTACGAGCAGTACTTC. This codes for CASSWGLAGTAYEQYF. This rearrangement joins TRBV5-4 to TRBJ2-7, with TRBD2 matching 13 bases. From germline, CDR1 is SGHNT and CDR2 YYREEE (reference sequence). Trimming at V came to 3 bases and at J to 2 bases, leaving 5 bases not matched to a gene. The CDR3 length is 16 residues.

V gene TRBV4-3 combines with J gene TRBJ1-2, with a weak D call TRBD1 (6 bases). V lost 0 bases and J 9 bases, leaving 11 bases between the germline ends. Germline loops: CDR1 LGHNA, CDR2 YSLEER. CDR3 length equals 13 residues. The CDR3 sequence is CASSQDGGLRYTF. The CDR3 nucleotides are TGCGCCAGCAGCCAAGATGGGGGCCTGCGCTACACCTTC.

The chain couples TRBV28 to TRBJ2-7; D perhaps matches TRBD1 (5 bases). Trimming shortened V by 6 bases and J by 5 bases, and 14 bases separated the two germline ends. The germline V gene has CDR1 MDHEN and CDR2 SYDVKM. This CDR3 region has 13 residues. CDR3 loop: CASRDIANHEQYF. As DNA, the CDR3 is TGTGCCAGCAGGGACATCGCTAACCACGAGCAGTACTTC.

The chain combines TRBV19 with TRBJ2-2; TRBD1 is a possible D gene (8 bases). V was trimmed by 11 bases and J by 4 bases, leaving 17 bases between them. Germline V gene lookup returns CDR1 LNHDA and CDR2 SQIVND (reference sequence). The CDR3 is 14 residues long. The CDR3 DNA sequence: TGTGCCTCCCGAAACAGGGGGGGCACCGGGGAGCTGTTTTTT. Encoded protein: CASRNRGGTGELFF.

CDR3 sequence: CASSLLQGRAEAFF. The CDR3 DNA is TGTGCCAGCAGCTTATTACAGGGAAGGGCTGAAGCTTTCTTT. V gene TRBV7-2 combines with J gene TRBJ1-1; TRBD1 is a possible D gene (6 bases). The CDR3 totals 14 residues. Trimming pared 2 bases from V and 6 bases from J, leaving 13 bases between. Germline V gene data show CDR1 as SGHTA and CDR2 as FQGNSA.

This chain links TRBV6-5 with TRBJ2-1; D perhaps matches TRBD2 (5 bases). The V and J ends lost 2 bases and 6 bases respectively, with 14 bases between them. Per the germline V gene, CDR1 is MNHEY and CDR2 is SVGAGI. CDR3 size: 15 residues. The CDR3 DNA is TGTGCCAGCAGTTACGGGAGCGTCAGGATCAATGAGCAGTTCTTC. This codes for CASSYGSVRINEQFF.

The V call is TRBV9, the J call TRBJ1-1; 9 nucleotides align to TRBD1. Looked up from germline, CDR1 is SGDLS and CDR2 is YYNGEE. J was trimmed by 0 bases and V by 4 bases; bases with no gene match: 7. The CDR3 is made up of 16 amino acids. The CDR3 is CASSHRDRDMNTEAFF. CDR3 DNA sequence: TGTGCCAGCAGCCACCGGGACAGGGACATGAACACTGAAGCTTTCTTT. Filled out from reference TRBV9 and TRBJ1-1, the complete variable domain reads DSGVTQTPKHLITATGQRVTLRCSPRSGDLSVYWYQQSLDQGLQFLIQYYNGEERAKGNILERFSAQQFPDLHSELNLSSLELGDSALYFCASSHRDRDMNTEAFFGQGTRLTVV.

The CDR3 loop is CSVVTSGSSDTQYF. CDR3 DNA sequence: TGCAGCGTTGTAACTAGCGGGAGTTCAGATACGCAGTATTTT. This chain connects TRBV29-1 to TRBJ2-3, with TRBD2 identical over 11 bases. The length of the CDR3 is 14 residues. J was trimmed by 4 bases and V by 4 bases; bases with no gene match: 4. Germline V gene data show CDR1 as SQVTM and CDR2 as ANQGSEA.

The chain has TRBV28 and TRBJ1-3, with D perhaps TRBD1 (6 bases). Trimming removed 4 bases from V and 0 bases from J, with 19 bases in between. There are 18 residues in the CDR3. CDR1 and CDR2 from the germline V gene are MDHEN and SYDVKM. CDR3 bases: TGTGCCAGCAGTTCCACAGGGTTATCCCCGAACTCTGGAAACACCATATATTTT. Amino acids: CASSSTGLSPNSGNTIYF.

This clone was seen just once. The chain joins TRBV5-6 to TRBJ2-7, with D hard to call. With 0 bases removed from V and 1 base from J, the gap between germline ends came to 8 bases. Germline CDR1 is SGHDT and CDR2 is YYEEEE. The CDR3 consists of 14 residues. DNA of the CDR3: TGTGCCAGCAGCTTGGGTTCAGTTTCCTACGAGCAGTACTTC. Amino acid sequence: CASSLGSVSYEQYF.

This chain uses TRBV12-3 or TRBV12-4 with TRBJ1-5, with TRBD1 identical over 9 bases. V shed 6 bases and J 6 bases; nucleotides not matched to a gene: 3. There are 13 residues in the CDR3. The CDR3 spells CASRGTGPQPQHF. CDR3 DNA sequence: TGTGCCAGCAGAGGGACAGGGCCTCAGCCCCAGCATTTT.

V usage is TRBV2 and J usage is TRBJ1-5, with 9 bases lining up with TRBD1. CDR1 and CDR2 (germline): SNHLY, FYNNEI. Trimming took 6 bases from V and 1 from J; bases not matched to a gene: 7. This CDR3 has 16 residues. CDR3 sequence (DNA): TGTGCCAGCAGCTCCGGGACAGGGATGAGCAATCAGCCCCAGCATTTT. Protein product: CASSSGTGMSNQPQHF.

The chain couples TRBV5-4 to TRBJ2-5; 11 nucleotides match TRBD2. The junction had 5 bases not matched to a gene; V was cut back by 1 base and J by 6 bases. This CDR3 region has 15 residues. Per germline, CDR1 SGHNT and CDR2 YYREEE (reference sequence). CDR3 sequence reads: CASSLPGTSGQTQYF. DNA for the CDR3: TGTGCCAGCAGCTTGCCTGGGACTAGCGGACAGACCCAGTACTTC. Together with reference TRBV5-4 and TRBJ2-5, the CDR3 gives the full variable domain: ETGVTQSPTHLIKTRGQQVTLRCSSQSGHNTVSWYQQALGQGPQFIFQYYREEENGRGNFPPRFSGLQFPNYSSELNVNALELDDSALYLCASSLPGTSGQTQYFGPGTRLLVL.

The V call is TRBV25-1, the J call TRBJ2-7; D might be TRBD2 (5 bases). Germline V lookup: CDR1 MGHDK, CDR2 SYGVNS. Trimming removed 1 base at V and 1 base at J, with 8 bases between. The CDR3 totals 14 residues. The CDR3 DNA reads as TGTGCCAGCAGTGAATGGGGAGTTTCCTACGAGCAGTACTTC. Protein: CASSEWGVSYEQYF.